Sequencing of this T cell receptor beta chain was carried out in a study of shared clonotypes between healthy human individuals. About the study: The study used three CD4 naive, three CD4 memory, two CD8 naive and one CD8 memory plate per donor. Study-wide results and limits: Relative to memory subsets, naive subsets generally showed larger estimated richness.

Germline V CDR1 and CDR2: SQVTM, ANQGSEA. The CDR3 consists of 14 residues. Losses at the gene ends were 7 bases for V and 3 bases for J; bases not matched to a gene: 8. On this clone: Its matching antigen is unknown.

Sequencing was performed with immunoSEQ multiplex PCR; in TCRdb, only in-frame clones are kept and a portion is missing. The sample contains approximately 500,000 clones, roughly 95% of which appear only once. V usage is TRBV29-1 and J usage is TRBJ2-7, with 11 bases that match TRBD1. The sequence came from a woman aged 25 to 39 in good health. The sample taken for sequencing was naive CD4+ T cells sorted from blood. Indicated subset: CD45RA+ positively selected. The CDR3 here is CSARTGTGGYEQYF. The CDR3 bases are TGCAGCGCTCGGACTGGGACAGGGGGCTACGAGCAGTACTTC.